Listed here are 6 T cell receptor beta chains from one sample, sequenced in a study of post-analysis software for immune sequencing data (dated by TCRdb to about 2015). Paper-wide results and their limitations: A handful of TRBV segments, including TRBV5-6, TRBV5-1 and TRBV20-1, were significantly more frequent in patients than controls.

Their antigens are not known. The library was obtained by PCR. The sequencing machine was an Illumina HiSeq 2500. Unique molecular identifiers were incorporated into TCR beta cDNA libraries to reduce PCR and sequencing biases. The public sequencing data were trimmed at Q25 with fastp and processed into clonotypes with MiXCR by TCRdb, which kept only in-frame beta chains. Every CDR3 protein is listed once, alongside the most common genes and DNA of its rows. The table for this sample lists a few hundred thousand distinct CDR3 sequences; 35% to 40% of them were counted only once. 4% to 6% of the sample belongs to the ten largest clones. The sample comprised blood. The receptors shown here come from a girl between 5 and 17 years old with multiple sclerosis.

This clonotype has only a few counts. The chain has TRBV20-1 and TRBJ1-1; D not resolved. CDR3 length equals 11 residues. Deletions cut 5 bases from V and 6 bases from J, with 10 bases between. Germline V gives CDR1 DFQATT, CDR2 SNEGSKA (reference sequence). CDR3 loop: CSAFREAEAFF. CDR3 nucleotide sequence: TGCAGTGCTTTTAGGGAGGCTGAAGCTTTCTTT.

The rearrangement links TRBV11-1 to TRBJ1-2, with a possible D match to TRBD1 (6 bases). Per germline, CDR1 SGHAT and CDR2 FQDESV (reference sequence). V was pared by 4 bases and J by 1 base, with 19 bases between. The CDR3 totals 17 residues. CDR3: CASSSGTGGQVNYGYTF. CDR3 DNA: TGTGCCAGCAGCTCCGGGACGGGGGGCCAAGTTAACTATGGCTACACCTTC.

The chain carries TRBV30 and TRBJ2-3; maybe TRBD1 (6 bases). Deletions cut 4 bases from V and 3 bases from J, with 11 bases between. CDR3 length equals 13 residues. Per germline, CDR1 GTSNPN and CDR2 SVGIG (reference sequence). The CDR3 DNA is TGTGCCTGGATATCGGACAGAACAGATACGCAGTATTTT. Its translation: CAWISDRTDTQYF.

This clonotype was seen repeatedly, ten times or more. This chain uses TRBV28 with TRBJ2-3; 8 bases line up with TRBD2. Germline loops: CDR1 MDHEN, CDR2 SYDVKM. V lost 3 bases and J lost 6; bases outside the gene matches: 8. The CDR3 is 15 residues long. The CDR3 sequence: CASSFITGGHDTQYF. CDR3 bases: TGTGCCAGCAGTTTTATAACGGGGGGGCACGATACGCAGTATTTT.

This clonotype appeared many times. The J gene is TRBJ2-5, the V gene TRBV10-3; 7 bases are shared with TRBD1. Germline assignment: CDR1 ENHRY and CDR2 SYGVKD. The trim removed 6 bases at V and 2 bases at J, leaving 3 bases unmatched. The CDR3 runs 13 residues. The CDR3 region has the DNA TGTGCCATCAGCGGACAGGATCAAGAGACCCAGTACTTC. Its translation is CAISGQDQETQYF.

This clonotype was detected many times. The CDR3 region has the DNA TGTGCCAGCAGCTTCTATAGCAATCAGCCCCAGCATTTT. Translating it yields CASSFYSNQPQHF. The rearrangement joins TRBV9 to TRBJ1-5; D call uncertain. The V and J ends lost 4 bases and 0 bases respectively, with 5 bases between them. There are 13 residues in the CDR3. Germline V gives CDR1 SGDLS, CDR2 YYNGEE.